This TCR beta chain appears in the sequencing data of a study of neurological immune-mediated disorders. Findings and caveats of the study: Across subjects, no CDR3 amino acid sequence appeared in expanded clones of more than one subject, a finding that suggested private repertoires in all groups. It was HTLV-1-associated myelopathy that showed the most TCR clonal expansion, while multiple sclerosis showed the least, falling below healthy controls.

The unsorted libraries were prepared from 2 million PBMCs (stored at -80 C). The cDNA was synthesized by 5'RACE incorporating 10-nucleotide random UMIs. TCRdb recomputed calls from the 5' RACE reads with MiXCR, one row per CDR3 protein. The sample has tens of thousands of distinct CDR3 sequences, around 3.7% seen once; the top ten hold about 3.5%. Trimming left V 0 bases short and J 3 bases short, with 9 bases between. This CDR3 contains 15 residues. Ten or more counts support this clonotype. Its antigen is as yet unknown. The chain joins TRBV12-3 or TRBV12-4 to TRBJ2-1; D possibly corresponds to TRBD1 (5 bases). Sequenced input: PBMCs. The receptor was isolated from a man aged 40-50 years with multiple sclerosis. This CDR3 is CASSLAGAIYNEQFF. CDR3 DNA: TGTGCCAGCAGTTTAGCAGGGGCTATCTACAATGAGCAGTTCTTC.